The 16 T cell receptor beta chains presented below share a single source sample, sequenced in a study of blood T cell repertoires in COVID-19. The data were produced by immunoSEQ multiplex PCR, yet TCRdb's version contains in-frame clones alone and is incomplete. The sample lists more than 30,000 clones; nearly 90% were seen once. Sequencing used peripheral blood. The receptors originated from a man in his sixties with active COVID-19.

The chain employs TRBV11-2 and TRBJ2-1; 14 positions match TRBD2. Germline CDR1 SGHAT, CDR2 FQNNGV. After removal of 5 bases from V and 9 bases from J, the junction contained 12 bases not matched to a gene. The CDR3 runs to 17 residues. Written as DNA, the CDR3 is TGTGCCAGCAGCCCCCGGGGGACTAGCGGGGGTCTGTTTGAGCAGTTCTTC. The encoded protein is CASSPRGTSGGLFEQFF.

V is TRBV7-9 and J is TRBJ1-1, with a weak D call TRBD1 (5 bases). Trimming took 5 bases from V and 10 from J, leaving 14 bases between them. The CDR3 is 12 residues long. Germline V gene data show CDR1 as SEHNR and CDR2 as FQNEAQ (reference sequence). CDR3 DNA sequence: TGTGCCAGCAGCCCGGGGCGGGGGGTAGCTTTCTTT. Residues: CASSPGRGVAFF.

The chain combines TRBV30 with TRBJ2-7; maybe TRBD2 (7 bases). This CDR3 region has 13 residues. V dropped 4 bases and J dropped 5 bases, with 15 bases sitting between them. Per germline, CDR1 GTSNPN and CDR2 SVGIG (reference sequence). The DNA of the CDR3 is TGTGCCTGGACTTGGGGGGGCGGGAACGAGCAGTACTTC. This gives the protein CAWTWGGGNEQYF.

The chain combines TRBV5-1 with TRBJ2-7; D perhaps matches TRBD1 (6 bases). The CDR3 spans 14 residues. Germline V gene sequence: CDR1 SGHRS, CDR2 YFSETQ. V dropped 4 bases and J dropped 4 bases, with 15 bases sitting between them. The CDR3 sequence is CASSGTTDRYEQYF. The DNA of the CDR3 is TGCGCCAGCAGCGGCACAACTGACAGGTACGAGCAGTACTTC.

CDR3 bases: TGTGCCAGCAGCTCACATGGAGGGAATTCACCCCTCCACTTT. It is translated as CASSSHGGNSPLHF. The chain couples TRBV7-9 to TRBJ1-6, with D hard to call. Germline CDR1 SEHNR, CDR2 FQNEAQ (reference sequence). CDR3 size: 14 residues. Trimming shortened V by 4 bases and J by 7 bases, and 11 bases separated the two germline ends.

This clone appeared a single time. This rearrangement joins TRBV28 to TRBJ2-1; D is perhaps TRBD1 (7 bases). This CDR3 has 14 residues. V lost 6 bases and J 7 bases, leaving 16 bases between the germline ends. Per the germline V gene, CDR1 is MDHEN and CDR2 is SYDVKM. CDR3 region: CASSPRGARNEQFF. In DNA, the CDR3 is TGTGCCAGCAGCCCCAGGGGGGCCCGAAATGAGCAGTTCTTC.

V usage is TRBV4-2 and J usage is TRBJ2-7; TRBD1 agrees at 9 bases. Germline V lookup: CDR1 LGHNA, CDR2 YNFKEQ. The trim removed 2 bases at V and 6 bases at J, leaving 8 bases unmatched. There are 15 residues in the CDR3. CDR3 loop: CASSQTGQGMSEQYF. CDR3 in DNA: TGTGCCAGCAGCCAAACGGGACAGGGCATGTCCGAGCAGTACTTC.

The rearrangement links TRBV6-6 to TRBJ1-2; TRBD1 matches 7 bases. The CDR3 spans 11 residues. Germline loops: CDR1 MNHNY, CDR2 SVGAGI (reference sequence). With V trimmed by 6 bases and J by 13 bases, 8 bases remained unmatched. CDR3 amino acids: CASREQGFRTF. The CDR3 DNA is TGTGCCAGCAGAGAACAGGGGTTTCGCACCTTC.

For this clone: At the DNA level, this CDR3 is encoded by other sequences in the same sample as well. V usage is TRBV6-5 and J usage is TRBJ1-1; D is ambiguous. The germline gives CDR1 MNHEY, CDR2 SVGAGI. This CDR3 is built from 13 residues. V dropped 3 bases and J dropped 2 bases, with 7 bases sitting between them. The CDR3 region has the DNA TGTGCCAGCAGTTATGCGGGAAACACTGAAGCTTTCTTT. Protein sequence: CASSYAGNTEAFF.

With respect to this clone: The same CDR3 also results from other DNA sequences found in this sample. The chain carries TRBV6-5 and TRBJ1-5; D ambiguous. V dropped 0 bases and J dropped 4 bases, with 10 bases sitting between them. The CDR3 spans 15 residues. The germline CDR1 and CDR2 sequences are MNHEY and SVGAGI. CDR3 protein: CASSYSRHQNQPQHF. DNA of the CDR3: TGTGCCAGCAGTTACTCGCGGCACCAAAATCAGCCCCAGCATTTT.

The gene calls are TRBV14 and TRBJ1-2; weak D call: TRBD1 (6 bases). Trimming stripped 1 base from V and 2 bases from J, with 11 bases between. In germline, CDR1 is SGHDN, CDR2 FVKESK. There are 15 residues in the CDR3. The CDR3 sequence is CASSQGGGPNYGYTF. The CDR3 coding sequence is TGTGCCAGCAGCCAAGGCGGGGGCCCGAACTATGGCTACACCTTC.

This clone was observed a handful of times. V usage is TRBV5-4 and J usage is TRBJ2-2, with D possibly TRBD1 on 5 matching bases. The germline V gene has CDR1 SGHNT and CDR2 YYREEE (reference sequence). The length of the CDR3 is 17 residues. The V end was cut by 4 bases, the J end by 1 base, with 17 bases between. Here the CDR3 DNA reads TGTGCCAGCAGCCGCGATCTTAGACAGTTGAACACCGGGGAGCTGTTTTTT. It is translated as CASSRDLRQLNTGELFF. Together with reference TRBV5-4 and TRBJ2-2, the CDR3 gives the full variable domain: ETGVTQSPTHLIKTRGQQVTLRCSSQSGHNTVSWYQQALGQGPQFIFQYYREEENGRGNFPPRFSGLQFPNYSSELNVNALELDDSALYLCASSRDLRQLNTGELFFGEGSRLTVL.

Comments on this clone: At one end, the junction sequence differs from germline, possibly due to a read error. The chain has TRBV6-6 and TRBJ2-1; TRBD1 might be the D (6 bases). The CDR3 contains 15 residues. Per the germline V gene, CDR1 is MNHNY and CDR2 is SVGAGI (reference sequence). The CDR3 loop reads CASRDGDLGANKQFF. The CDR3 bases are TGTGCCAGCAGGGACGGGGACCTGGGGGCCAATAAGCAGTTCTTC.

This clone has only a few counts. The V and J genes are TRBV6-6 and TRBJ1-4; the D is unclear. V was clipped by 7 bases and J by 0 bases, with 9 bases between them. Germline V gene data show CDR1 as MNHNY and CDR2 as SVGAGI (reference sequence). This CDR3 has 14 amino acids. The DNA for the CDR3 is TGTGCCAGCACCCAGAGGGCAACTAATGAAAAACTGTTTTTT. Protein sequence: CASTQRATNEKLFF.

This chain connects TRBV19 to TRBJ1-3, with a tentative D call TRBD1 (6 bases). With 8 bases removed from V and 2 bases from J, the gap between germline ends came to 10 bases. The CDR3 sequence is 13 residues long. Germline CDR1 and CDR2: LNHDA and SQIVND (reference sequence). The CDR3 DNA sequence: TGTGCCAGTGGGGGCGGCCCTGGAAACACCATATATTTT. Translating gives CASGGGPGNTIYF.

The chain carries TRBV4-2 and TRBJ1-2; D remains unclear. Trimming stripped 0 bases from V and 2 bases from J, with 13 bases between. There are 16 residues in the CDR3. Germline V gives CDR1 LGHNA, CDR2 YNFKEQ. The CDR3 DNA is TGTGCCAGCAGCCAAGATGGGGAGGACCCCAACTATGGCTACACCTTC. It specifies CASSQDGEDPNYGYTF.